These 30 T cell receptor beta chains were all obtained from the same sample, sequenced in a study of regulatory T cells in long-lasting Graves disease. Specified time point: newly diagnosed GD, antithyroid drugs for less than 3 months. Scientists built the TCR library using RNA that was extracted from PBMCs. Investigators prepared the TCR beta libraries by applying iRepertoire HTBI primers and Arm-PCR of CDR3 regions. TCRdb processed the multiplex PCR reads anew with MiXCR; each CDR3 protein has one entry. The sample has hundreds of thousands of distinct CDR3 sequences, roughly 15% seen once. These sequences were also reported in another study, on T cells in Graves' hyperthyroidism and ophthalmopathy.

The specimen comprised peripheral blood mononuclear cells (PBMCs), sampled at new diagnosis, from a patient treated with antithyroid drugs. The receptors derive from a woman aged 30 to 39 with Graves disease.

This clonotype was found a few times. V usage is TRBV5-6 and J usage is TRBJ2-1; 13 positions agree with TRBD2. The CDR3 spans 20 residues. The germline V gene encodes CDR1 SGHDT and CDR2 YYEEEE. The junction had 14 bases not matched to a gene; V was cut back by 0 bases and J by 5 bases. CDR3 sequence (DNA): TGTGCCAGCAGCTTGGCCTTGGACAGGGGACTAGCGGGAATAAACAATGAGCAGTTCTTC. This gives the protein CASSLALDRGLAGINNEQFF.

The CDR3 is CASRGGLAGRETQYF. CDR3 bases: TGTGCCAGCAGAGGGGGACTAGCGGGAAGGGAGACCCAGTACTTC. The chain is built from TRBV5-5 and TRBJ2-5; 13 bases fit TRBD2. The CDR3 runs to 15 residues. The V and J ends lost 5 bases and 5 bases, in that order; junction bases with no gene match: 6. Germline CDR1 is SGHKS and CDR2 is YYEKEE (reference sequence).

At least ten counts were recorded for this clonotype. This chain connects TRBV6-5 to TRBJ2-1; D is unclear. CDR1 is MNHEY, CDR2 SVGAGI, per germline. This CDR3 spans 14 amino acids. The germline V and J ends were trimmed by 1 base and 8 bases, with 12 bases remaining between them. The CDR3 coding sequence is TGTGCCAGCAGTTACTTAGGTCTAGATCATGAGCAGTTCTTC. Translated, it gives CASSYLGLDHEQFF.

The chain recombines TRBV30 with TRBJ2-7; the D gene is possibly TRBD1 (6 bases). There are 12 residues in the CDR3. The V gene's germline CDR1 is GTSNPN and CDR2 SVGIG (reference sequence). V was cut by 0 bases and J by 6 bases, with 9 bases left in between. This CDR3 reads CAWSVRGGEQYF. CDR3 DNA: TGTGCCTGGAGTGTGAGAGGGGGCGAGCAGTACTTC.

Ten or more counts support this clonotype. This chain uses TRBV27 with TRBJ2-3, with D perhaps being TRBD1 or TRBD2 (5 bases each). The CDR3 is 12 residues long. Germline-derived CDR1 and CDR2 are MNHEY and SMNVEV (reference sequence). V lost 3 bases and J 14 bases, leaving 15 bases between the germline ends. The chain's CDR3 is CASSFVGTVVYF. CDR3 DNA sequence: TGTGCCAGCAGTTTTGTAGGGACGGTTGTGTATTTT.

This clonotype has just a few counts. A much more abundant neighbour one base away suggests this may be a read error. This sequence joins TRBV28 and TRBJ1-1, with 8 bases aligning to TRBD1. The trim removed 8 bases at V and 0 bases at J, leaving 2 bases unmatched. The germline CDR1 and CDR2 sequences are MDHEN and SYDVKM. This CDR3 has 13 residues. In DNA form, the CDR3 reads TGTGCCAGCGGACAGGGTCTGAACACTGAAGCTTTCTTT. Its translation is CASGQGLNTEAFF.

This clonotype was picked up many times. The gene calls are TRBV11-1 and TRBJ1-1; D is ambiguous. Trimming shortened V by 5 bases and J by 1 base, and 14 bases separated the two germline ends. Germline assignment: CDR1 SGHAT and CDR2 FQDESV (reference sequence). This CDR3 has 15 amino acids. CDR3 protein: CASSPSYRPNTEAFF. The DNA for the CDR3 is TGTGCCAGCAGCCCCTCCTACAGACCGAACACTGAAGCTTTCTTT.

This clonotype appeared many times. V gene TRBV11-2 combines with J gene TRBJ2-1, with D possibly being TRBD2 (5 bases). The CDR3 is 16 residues long. Germline assignment: CDR1 SGHAT and CDR2 FQNNGV. The V and J ends lost 4 bases and 4 bases respectively, with 17 bases between them. The CDR3 DNA follows: TGTGCCAGCAGCTGGTCGGCGGGCAATACGTACAATGAGCAGTTCTTC. This codes for CASSWSAGNTYNEQFF.

Comments on this clonotype: A single base separates this from a much larger clone, so it may be a read error. V usage is TRBV30 and J usage is TRBJ2-7; 11 bases match TRBD2. Looked up from germline, CDR1 is GTSNPN and CDR2 is SVGIG (reference sequence). The CDR3 is made up of 16 amino acids. CDR3: CAWTSRRASGRYERYF. The CDR3 nucleotides read TGTGCCTGGACCTCACGGAGGGCTAGCGGGAGGTACGAGCGGTACTTC. The full variable domain, in which reference TRBV30 and TRBJ2-7 provide the parts outside the CDR3, is SQTIHQWPATLVQPVGSPLSLECTVEGTSNPNLYWYRQAAGRGLQLLFYSVGIGQISSEVPQNLSASRPQDRQFILSSKKLLLSDSGFYLCAWTSRRASGRYERYFGPGTRLTVT.

The chain couples TRBV5-5 to TRBJ1-5; no reliable D call. The CDR3 consists of 15 residues. V was pared by 2 bases and J by 1 base, with 10 bases between. Per the germline V gene, CDR1 is SGHKS and CDR2 is YYEKEE (reference sequence). The CDR3 region has the DNA TGTGCCAGCAGCTTATCGTCGAGGAGCAATCAGCCCCAGCATTTT. It translates to CASSLSSRSNQPQHF.

Details on this clonotype: Germline and junction disagree at one end, which may indicate a read error. The rearrangement uses TRBV24-1 and TRBJ1-5, with D possibly being TRBD1 (5 bases). Germline values: CDR1 KGHDR, CDR2 SFDVKD. The CDR3 is 12 amino acids. In nucleotides, the CDR3 is TGTGTCACCTCCTGGGGGAATCAGCCCCAGCATTTT. This gives the protein CVTSWGNQPQHF.

This clonotype was seen ten or more times. The chain couples TRBV13 to TRBJ2-1; 13 bases are a match to TRBD2. The CDR3 spans 17 residues. The germline V gene encodes CDR1 PRHDT and CDR2 FYEKMQ (reference sequence). V was clipped by 5 bases and J by 5 bases; unmatched bases: 9. The CDR3 here is CASSLGLAGASDNEQFF. CDR3 nucleotide sequence: TGTGCCAGCAGCCTTGGACTAGCGGGAGCCTCTGACAATGAGCAGTTCTTC.

The J gene is TRBJ1-1, the V gene TRBV7-9, with unresolved D. This CDR3 comprises 14 residues. V was pared by 0 bases and J by 4 bases, with 9 bases between. CDR1 and CDR2 from the germline V gene are SEHNR and FQNEAQ (reference sequence). The CDR3 loop is CASSLARATTEAFF. The CDR3 coding sequence is TGTGCCAGCAGCTTAGCGAGGGCTACCACTGAAGCTTTCTTT.

The V gene is TRBV5-4, the J gene TRBJ2-1, with 7 bases matching TRBD2. The CDR3 spans 13 residues. The ends lost 0 bases at V and 15 bases at J; junction bases unmatched: 9. Germline loops: CDR1 SGHNT, CDR2 YYREEE (reference sequence). The DNA for the CDR3 is TGTGCCAGCAGCTTGGTTGGGGGGGAGGCTTCGTTCTTC. This translates into CASSLVGGEASFF.

This clonotype occurred a few times. The V call is TRBV7-9, the J call TRBJ2-4; 8 bases map to TRBD1. CDR3 size: 15 residues. Germline loops: CDR1 SEHNR, CDR2 FQNEAQ (reference sequence). V shed 1 base and J 7 bases; nucleotides not matched to a gene: 6. The CDR3 bases are TGTGCCAGCAGCTTAGGGACAGGGCGACGGAACATTCAGTACTTC. The encoded protein is CASSLGTGRRNIQYF.

Only a few counts were recorded for this clonotype. This chain connects TRBV20-1 to TRBJ1-2; possible D gene TRBD1, 6 bases. The CDR3 consists of 13 residues. The germline gives CDR1 DFQATT, CDR2 SNEGSKA (reference sequence). V was trimmed by 2 bases and J by 6 bases, leaving 13 bases between them. CDR3 nucleotide sequence: TGCAGTGCTAGACCCCCGGACAGCCATGGCTACACCTTC. It codes for CSARPPDSHGYTF.

This clonotype was seen at least ten times. V gene TRBV7-9 combines with J gene TRBJ2-1; 14 bases are shared with TRBD2. V dropped 8 bases and J dropped 3; count of bases not matched to a gene: 15. Germline values: CDR1 SEHNR, CDR2 FQNEAQ (reference sequence). The CDR3 is 19 residues long. The CDR3 is CASSPGGTSGRENYNEQFF. Here the CDR3 DNA reads TGTGCCAGCTCCCCCGGGGGGACTAGCGGGAGAGAGAACTACAATGAGCAGTTCTTC.

In its sample, this clonotype was seen many times. V and J are TRBV13 and TRBJ2-5; 7 bases align to TRBD2. This CDR3 has 15 residues. The germline V gene has CDR1 PRHDT and CDR2 FYEKMQ (reference sequence). V dropped 1 base and J dropped 3; count of bases not matched to a gene: 5. This CDR3 reads CASSLVASGKETQYF. The CDR3 nucleotides read TGTGCCAGCAGCTTAGTAGCTAGCGGCAAAGAGACCCAGTACTTC.

This clonotype was counted at least ten times. The CDR3 nucleotides read TGCGCCAGCAGCCTTCCACTAGGGACAGGGGATGGCTACACCTTC. It yields the protein CASSLPLGTGDGYTF. The chain is built from TRBV4-1 and TRBJ1-2; 10 bases match TRBD1. The J segment lost 6 bases and the V segment lost 4 bases, leaving 8 bases of the junction unmatched. The CDR3 is made up of 15 amino acids. Germline V gene sequence: CDR1 MGHRA, CDR2 YSYEKL.

Concerning this clonotype: The junction departs from germline at one end; a sequencing error may be responsible. The genes are TRBV12-3 or TRBV12-4 and TRBJ1-1, with TRBD1 as a possible D gene (5 bases). CDR3 size: 14 residues. Written as DNA, the CDR3 is TGTGCCAGCAGTTTAAAGGGGACCCGCCCGGGACCTATATTT. Residues: CASSLKGTRPGPIF.

This clonotype was observed at least ten times. The chain has TRBV27 and TRBJ2-2; no clear D. Trimming took 5 bases from V and 8 from J, leaving 21 bases between them. The CDR3 loop spans 16 amino acids. Germline V CDR1 and CDR2: MNHEY, SMNVEV (reference sequence). CDR3 DNA sequence: TGTGCCAGCAGTCTCAATCCCCGGACCTATCGGGGGGAGCTGTTTTTT. Translated, it gives CASSLNPRTYRGELFF.

This clonotype was observed at least ten times. CDR3 sequence: CASSYRTGGPYGYTF. CDR3 nucleotides: TGTGCCAGCAGTTACCGGACAGGGGGCCCCTATGGCTACACCTTC. The chain carries TRBV28 and TRBJ1-2, with 11 bases that match TRBD1. Germline V gene sequence: CDR1 MDHEN, CDR2 SYDVKM. CDR3 length: 15 residues. The trim removed 4 bases at V and 4 bases at J, leaving 5 bases unmatched.

The chain employs TRBV14 and TRBJ2-3, with TRBD2 matching over 13 bases. The CDR3 is 20 amino acids. After removal of 3 bases from V and 0 bases from J, the junction contained 12 bases not matched to a gene. CDR1 SGHDN and CDR2 FVKESK come from the germline V gene. CDR3 nucleotide sequence: TGTGCCAGCAGCCACCCTGGCCGGACTAGCGGGAGCATGAGCACAGATACGCAGTATTTT. Its protein product is CASSHPGRTSGSMSTDTQYF.

This clonotype appeared many times. The V and J genes are TRBV28 and TRBJ2-1, with D possibly TRBD2 on 6 matching bases. Per the germline V gene, CDR1 is MDHEN and CDR2 is SYDVKM. V gave up 5 bases and J gave up 7 bases, with 18 bases separating them. The CDR3 spans 15 residues. The CDR3 nucleotides read TGTGCCAGCAGTCTCGCCTCCTCGGGGGAGAATGAGCAGTTCTTC. This gives the protein CASSLASSGENEQFF.

This clonotype was seen at least ten times. The rearrangement joins TRBV28 to TRBJ2-2; no clear D gene. Trimming stripped 6 bases from V and 6 bases from J, with 8 bases between. This CDR3 has 12 amino acids. CDR1 is MDHEN and CDR2 is SYDVKM in the germline V gene. The DNA of the CDR3 is TGTGCCAGCAGAGCCGTGTCCGGGGAGCTGTTTTTT. Translation gives CASRAVSGELFF. The full variable domain, in which reference TRBV28 and TRBJ2-2 provide the parts outside the CDR3, is DVKVTQSSRYLVKRTGEKVFLECVQDMDHENMFWYRQDPGLGLRLIYFSYDVKMKEKGDIPEGYSVSREKKERFSLILESASTNQTSMYLCASRAVSGELFFGEGSRLTVL.

This clonotype appeared many times. The chain combines TRBV20-1 with TRBJ1-2; D is uncertain. This CDR3 is 9 amino acids long. Germline loops: CDR1 DFQATT, CDR2 SNEGSKA (reference sequence). The germline V and J ends were trimmed by 8 bases and 8 bases, with 9 bases remaining between them. The CDR3 bases are TGCAGTCCTGCGGAGGGCTACACCTTC. Translating it yields CSPAEGYTF.

This clonotype was detected ten times or more. V usage is TRBV20-1 and J usage is TRBJ2-5; weak D call: TRBD2 (6 bases). Germline CDR1 DFQATT, CDR2 SNEGSKA (reference sequence). The germline V and J ends were trimmed by 2 bases and 2 bases, with 18 bases remaining between them. CDR3 length equals 16 residues. The DNA for the CDR3 is TGCAGTGCTAGAACCCGCAGCGGGCAAGGGCAAGAGACCCAGTACTTC. Its protein product is CSARTRSGQGQETQYF.

V usage is TRBV9 and J usage is TRBJ2-7; D might be TRBD2 (5 bases). In germline, CDR1 is SGDLS, CDR2 YYNGEE. This CDR3 has 16 residues. V was shortened by 0 bases and J by 2 bases, with 15 bases between the two germline ends. CDR3 sequence: CASSVGLGMGAYEQYF. In DNA, the CDR3 is TGTGCCAGCAGCGTAGGGTTAGGGATGGGAGCCTACGAGCAGTACTTC.

This chain uses TRBV6-5 with TRBJ1-2; 10 nucleotides align to TRBD1. This CDR3 has 15 amino acids. V dropped 3 bases and J dropped 3; count of bases not matched to a gene: 4. Germline assignment: CDR1 MNHEY and CDR2 SVGAGI. The CDR3 is CASSYSTGGDYGYTF. The CDR3 DNA reads TGTGCCAGCAGTTATTCGACAGGGGGCGACTATGGCTACACCTTC.

Worth noting for this clonotype: A much larger clonotype is one base distant, so this may be a read error. The chain's CDR3 is CASTKTRGQRGLFF. For the CDR3, the DNA is TGTGCCAGCACCAAGACGAGGGGGCAAAGGGGGCTGTTTTTT. The chain combines TRBV11-2 with TRBJ2-2, with TRBD1 matching over 7 bases. V was clipped by 7 bases and J by 13 bases; unmatched bases: 15. CDR3 length: 14 residues. CDR1 is SGHAT, CDR2 FQNNGV, per germline.